This T cell receptor beta chain was recorded in a study of shared clonotypes between healthy human individuals. Germline CDR1 is SGHNT and CDR2 is YYREEE (reference sequence). The CDR3 extends over 15 amino acids. The trim removed 4 bases at V and 7 bases at J, leaving 7 bases unmatched. Assay: immunoSEQ multiplex PCR; the TCRdb copy retains only in-frame clones and omits some. The sample contains a few million clones, approximately 96% of which appear only once. A word on this clone: The antigen remains unidentified.

Study-level results: Memory subsets generally showed lower estimated richness than naive subsets. Some clonotypes were shared by all four sorted-subset donors, while others were not shared. The non-shared ones had lower generation probabilities than the shared ones.

The material sequenced was naive CD4+ T cells sorted from blood. Noted subset: CD45RA+ positively selected. This sequence was found in a young man in good health. The chain is built from TRBV5-4 and TRBJ2-5; 13 bases map to TRBD2. CDR3 in amino acids: CASSPGLAGDGTQYF. The CDR3 DNA reads as TGTGCCAGCAGCCCCGGACTAGCGGGAGACGGGACCCAGTACTTC. Together with reference TRBV5-4 and TRBJ2-5, the CDR3 gives the full variable domain: ETGVTQSPTHLIKTRGQQVTLRCSSQSGHNTVSWYQQALGQGPQFIFQYYREEENGRGNFPPRFSGLQFPNYSSELNVNALELDDSALYLCASSPGLAGDGTQYFGPGTRLLVL.